This T cell receptor beta chain came from a study of T cells in Graves' hyperthyroidism and ophthalmopathy. V dropped 0 bases and J dropped 8; count of bases not matched to a gene: 4. This CDR3 is 14 amino acids long. Germline V gives CDR1 LGHDT, CDR2 YNNKEL (reference sequence). The source material, RNA transcripts, was used to amplify TCR beta CDR3 regions. Researchers ran a first-round RT-PCR on the TCR CDR3 using the HTBI primer set. A single record per CDR3 protein comes from TCRdb applying MiXCR to the multiplex PCR reads. The data show hundreds of thousands of distinct CDR3 sequences, around 20% seen once.

The sequence derives from a woman between 50 and 59 years old with Graves' hyperthyroidism that later progressed to Graves' ophthalmopathy. The chain uses TRBV3-1 and TRBJ1-3; TRBD1 matches 7 bases. The material sequenced was blood. CDR3 in DNA: TGTGCCAGCAGCCAAGACAGGGGGTCTCACACCATATATTTT. Its protein is CASSQDRGSHTIYF.